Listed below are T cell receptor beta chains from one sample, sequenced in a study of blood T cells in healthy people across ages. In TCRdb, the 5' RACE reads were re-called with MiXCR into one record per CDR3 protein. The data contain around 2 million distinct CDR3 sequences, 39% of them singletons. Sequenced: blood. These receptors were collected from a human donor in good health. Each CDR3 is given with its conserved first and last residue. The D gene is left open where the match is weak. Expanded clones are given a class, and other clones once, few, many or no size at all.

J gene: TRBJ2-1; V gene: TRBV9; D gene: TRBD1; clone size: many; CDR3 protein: CASSVSPVGTGRSNEQFF; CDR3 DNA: TGTGCCAGCAGCGTAAGCCCGGTCGGGACAGGGAGGAGCAATGAGCAGTTCTTC
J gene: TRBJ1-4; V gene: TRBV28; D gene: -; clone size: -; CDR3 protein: CASGYLLQAEINEKLFF; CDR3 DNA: TGTGCCAGCGGGTATCTTCTTCAGGCCGAAATTAATGAAAAACTGTTTTTT
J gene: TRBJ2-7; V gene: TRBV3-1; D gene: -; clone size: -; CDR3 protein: CASSQDLFGGYEQYF; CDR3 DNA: TGTGCCAGCAGCCAAGACTTATTTGGGGGCTACGAGCAGTACTTC
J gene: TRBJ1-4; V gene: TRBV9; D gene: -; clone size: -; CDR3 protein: CASSVLGSANEKLFF; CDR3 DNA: TGTGCCAGCAGCGTATTGGGGTCGGCTAATGAAAAACTGTTTTTT
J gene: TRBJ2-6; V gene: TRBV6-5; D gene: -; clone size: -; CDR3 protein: CASSYRRAGANVLTF; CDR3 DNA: TGTGCCAGCAGTTACCGGAGGGCTGGGGCCAACGTCCTGACTTTC
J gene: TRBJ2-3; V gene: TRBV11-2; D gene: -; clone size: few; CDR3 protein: CASSHPLSDTQYF; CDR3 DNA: TGTGCCAGCAGCCACCCTCTTTCAGATACGCAGTATTTT
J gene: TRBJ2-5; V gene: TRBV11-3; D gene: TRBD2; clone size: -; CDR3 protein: CASSLVSGGVNNEQYF; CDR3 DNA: TGTGCCAGCAGCTTAGTTAGCGGGGGGGTTAACAATGAGCAGTACTTC
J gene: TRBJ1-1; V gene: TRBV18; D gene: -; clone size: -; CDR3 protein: CASQFRIGEAEAFF; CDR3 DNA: TGTGCCAGCCAGTTTCGAATAGGGGAGGCTGAAGCTTTCTTT
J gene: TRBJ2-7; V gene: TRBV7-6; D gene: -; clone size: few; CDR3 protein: CASSLEGRDHEQYF; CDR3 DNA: TGTGCCAGCAGCTTAGAAGGCAGGGACCACGAGCAGTACTTC
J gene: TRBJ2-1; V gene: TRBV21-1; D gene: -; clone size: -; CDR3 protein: CASSKNQGEQFF; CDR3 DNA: TGTGCCAGCAGCAAGAACCAGGGAGAGCAGTTCTTC
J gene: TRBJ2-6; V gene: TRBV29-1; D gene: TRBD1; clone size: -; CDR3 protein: CSVLGTGVEKSGANVRTF; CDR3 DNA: TGCAGCGTTTTGGGGACAGGGGTTGAAAAGTCTGGGGCCAACGTCCGGACTTTC
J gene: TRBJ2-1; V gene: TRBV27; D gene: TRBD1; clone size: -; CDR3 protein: CASSITGGLYNEQFF; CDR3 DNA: TGTGCCAGCAGTATTACAGGGGGTCTCTACAATGAGCAGTTCTTC
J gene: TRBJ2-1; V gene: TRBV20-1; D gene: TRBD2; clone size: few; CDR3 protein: CSARATSGGENEQFF; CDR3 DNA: TGCAGTGCCCGGGCAACTAGCGGGGGTGAAAATGAGCAGTTCTTC
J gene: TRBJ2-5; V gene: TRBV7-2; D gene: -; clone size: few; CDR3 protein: CASSLQGMEETQYF; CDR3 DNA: TGTGCCAGCAGCTTACAGGGAATGGAAGAGACCCAGTACTTC
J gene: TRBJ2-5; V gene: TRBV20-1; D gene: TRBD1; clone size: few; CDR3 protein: CSAAQTGAGRETQYF; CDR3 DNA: TGCAGTGCCGCCCAGACAGGGGCAGGGAGAGAGACCCAGTACTTC
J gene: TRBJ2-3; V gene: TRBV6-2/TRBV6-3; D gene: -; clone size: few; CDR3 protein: CASRTGLRTDTQYF; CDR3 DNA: TGTGCCAGCAGAACGGGCCTCCGCACAGATACGCAGTATTTT
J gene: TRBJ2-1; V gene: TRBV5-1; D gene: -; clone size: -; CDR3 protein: CASFDRYHEQFF; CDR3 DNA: TGCGCCAGCTTCGACAGATACCATGAGCAGTTCTTC
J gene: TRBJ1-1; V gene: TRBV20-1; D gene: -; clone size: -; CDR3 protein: CSARDLAEAFF; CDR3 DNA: TGCAGTGCTAGAGACCTCGCTGAAGCTTTCTTT
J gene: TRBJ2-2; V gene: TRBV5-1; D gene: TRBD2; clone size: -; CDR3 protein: CASSFLAGAPEGTGELFF; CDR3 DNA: TGCGCCAGCAGCTTCTTAGCGGGGGCCCCGGAGGGGACCGGGGAGCTGTTTTTT
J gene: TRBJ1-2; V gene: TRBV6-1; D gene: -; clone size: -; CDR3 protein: CASSEAGRLYGYTF; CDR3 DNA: TGTGCCAGCAGTGAAGCGGGTCGTTTGTATGGCTACACCTTC
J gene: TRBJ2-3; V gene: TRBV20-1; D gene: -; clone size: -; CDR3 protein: CSARSPRTSTDTQYF; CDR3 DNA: TGCAGTGCTAGGTCCCCCAGGACTAGCACAGATACGCAGTATTTT
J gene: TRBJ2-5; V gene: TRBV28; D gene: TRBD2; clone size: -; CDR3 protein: CASSQTGTSGGEAQYF; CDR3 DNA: TGTGCCAGCAGCCAAACCGGGACTAGCGGGGGGGAGGCCCAGTACTTC
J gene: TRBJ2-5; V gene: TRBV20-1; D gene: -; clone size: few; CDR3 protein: CSAREWERVQGTQYF; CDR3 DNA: TGCAGTGCTAGAGAATGGGAGCGGGTACAGGGAACCCAGTACTTC
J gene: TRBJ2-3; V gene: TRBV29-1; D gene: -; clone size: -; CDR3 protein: CSVIANGRPGEDTQYF; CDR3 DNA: TGCAGCGTTATTGCCAACGGGCGGCCGGGCGAAGATACGCAGTATTTT
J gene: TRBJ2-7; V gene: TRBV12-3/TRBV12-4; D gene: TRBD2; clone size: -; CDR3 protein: CASTIAGSYGQYF; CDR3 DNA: TGTGCCAGCACCATAGCGGGATCCTACGGGCAGTACTTC
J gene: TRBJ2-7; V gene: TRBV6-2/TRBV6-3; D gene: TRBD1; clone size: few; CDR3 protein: CASSGTSGTGRPYEQYF; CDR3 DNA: TGTGCCAGCAGTGGAACTTCCGGGACAGGAAGACCCTACGAGCAGTACTTC
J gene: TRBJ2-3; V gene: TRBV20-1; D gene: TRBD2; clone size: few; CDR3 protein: CSATGLERGTDTQYF; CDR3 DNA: TGCAGTGCTACCGGACTAGAAAGAGGTACAGATACGCAGTATTTT
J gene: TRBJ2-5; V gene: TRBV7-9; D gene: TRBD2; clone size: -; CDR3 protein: CASSWDYPRGTQYF; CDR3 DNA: TGTGCCAGCAGCTGGGACTATCCCCGGGGGACCCAGTACTTC
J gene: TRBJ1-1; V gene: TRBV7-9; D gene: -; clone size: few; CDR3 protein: CASSGGGRNTEAFF; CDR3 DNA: TGTGCCAGCAGCGGAGGGGGGAGGAACACTGAAGCTTTCTTT
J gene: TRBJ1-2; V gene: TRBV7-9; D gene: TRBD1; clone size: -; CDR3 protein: CASSLTGDSYGYTF; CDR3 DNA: TGTGCCAGCAGCTTGACAGGGGATAGCTATGGCTACACCTTC
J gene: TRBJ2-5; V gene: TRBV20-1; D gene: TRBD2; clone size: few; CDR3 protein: CSARPPGGVTWLETQYF; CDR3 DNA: TGCAGTGCTAGACCCCCTGGGGGGGTAACTTGGCTAGAGACCCAGTACTTC
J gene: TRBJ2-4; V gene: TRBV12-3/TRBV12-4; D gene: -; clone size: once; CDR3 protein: CASRTGNQQYF; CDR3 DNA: TGTGCCAGCAGGACAGGTAACCAGCAGTACTTC
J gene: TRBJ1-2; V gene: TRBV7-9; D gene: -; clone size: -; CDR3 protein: CASSLRSHHTF; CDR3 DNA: TGTGCCAGCAGCCTAAGGTCCCATCACACCTTC
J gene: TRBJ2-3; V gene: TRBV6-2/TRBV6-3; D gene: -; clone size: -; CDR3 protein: CASRLPGDTQYF; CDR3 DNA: TGTGCCAGCAGACTCCCTGGAGATACGCAGTATTTT
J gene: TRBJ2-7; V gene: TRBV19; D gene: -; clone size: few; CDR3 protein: CASSTFPAGTGNEQYF; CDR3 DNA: TGTGCCAGTAGTACGTTTCCGGCAGGGACGGGAAACGAGCAGTACTTC
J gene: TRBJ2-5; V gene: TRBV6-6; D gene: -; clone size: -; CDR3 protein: CASSYSGSSHQETQYF; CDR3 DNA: TGTGCCAGCAGTTACTCCGGTAGCAGTCACCAAGAGACCCAGTACTTC
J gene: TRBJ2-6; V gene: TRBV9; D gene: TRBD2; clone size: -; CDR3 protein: CASSPSGGADPSGANVLTF; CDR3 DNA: TGTGCCAGCAGCCCCTCCGGGGGGGCAGATCCCTCTGGGGCCAACGTCCTGACTTTC
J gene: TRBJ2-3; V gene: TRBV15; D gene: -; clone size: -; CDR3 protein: CATSRDPGSGYTQYF; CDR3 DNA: TGTGCCACCAGCAGAGATCCCGGCTCAGGATATACGCAGTATTTT
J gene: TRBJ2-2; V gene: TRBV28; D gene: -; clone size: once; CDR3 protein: CASISGSSGELFF; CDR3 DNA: TGTGCCAGCATAAGTGGAAGTTCCGGGGAGCTGTTTTTT
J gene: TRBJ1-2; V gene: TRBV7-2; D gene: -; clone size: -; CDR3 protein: CASSLALSGYTF; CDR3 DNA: TGTGCCAGCAGCTTAGCGCTTTCCGGCTACACCTTC
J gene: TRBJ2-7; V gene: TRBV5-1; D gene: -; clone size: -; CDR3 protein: CASSLFDRGYEQYF; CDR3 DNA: TGCGCCAGCAGCTTGTTCGACAGAGGCTACGAGCAGTACTTC
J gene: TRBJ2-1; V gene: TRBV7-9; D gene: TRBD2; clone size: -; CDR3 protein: CASSPASGEYNEQFF; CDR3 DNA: TGTGCCAGCAGCCCCGCTAGCGGGGAATACAATGAGCAGTTCTTC
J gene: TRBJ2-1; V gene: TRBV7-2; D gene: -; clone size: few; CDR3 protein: CASSGPGLTPNEQFF; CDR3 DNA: TGTGCCAGCAGCGGACCGGGACTCACGCCCAATGAGCAGTTCTTC
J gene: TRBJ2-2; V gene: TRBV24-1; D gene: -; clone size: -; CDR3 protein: CATSVSGLDTGELFF; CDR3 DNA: TGTGCCACCAGTGTATCCGGGTTGGACACCGGGGAGCTGTTTTTT
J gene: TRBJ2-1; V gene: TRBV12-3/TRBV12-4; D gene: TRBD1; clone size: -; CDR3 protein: CASSFYRGGDEQFF; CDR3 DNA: TGTGCCAGCAGTTTCTATCGAGGGGGCGATGAGCAGTTCTTC
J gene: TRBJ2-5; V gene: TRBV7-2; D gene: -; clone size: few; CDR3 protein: CASKIGRLETQYF; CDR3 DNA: TGTGCCAGCAAAATAGGGAGGTTAGAGACCCAGTACTTC
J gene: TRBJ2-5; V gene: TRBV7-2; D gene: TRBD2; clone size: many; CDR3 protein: CASSFGGGQETQYF; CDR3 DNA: TGTGCCAGCAGCTTCGGGGGGGGACAAGAGACCCAGTACTTC
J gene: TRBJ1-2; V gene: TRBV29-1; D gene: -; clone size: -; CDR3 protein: CSVRVINYGYTF; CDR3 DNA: TGCAGCGTTAGGGTAATTAACTATGGCTACACCTTC
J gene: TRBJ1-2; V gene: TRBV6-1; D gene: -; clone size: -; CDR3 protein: CASSEALLGHLPGGYTF; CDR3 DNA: TGTGCCAGCAGTGAAGCGCTTCTGGGACACCTCCCGGGAGGCTACACCTTC
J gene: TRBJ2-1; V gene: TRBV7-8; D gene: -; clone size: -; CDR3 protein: CASSFISGLDGNEQFF; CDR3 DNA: TGTGCCAGCAGCTTTATATCGGGACTCGATGGTAATGAGCAGTTCTTC
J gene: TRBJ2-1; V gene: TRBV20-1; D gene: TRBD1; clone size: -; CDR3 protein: CSASGTGGPNEQFF; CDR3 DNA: TGCAGTGCTAGCGGGACAGGGGGACCCAATGAGCAGTTCTTC
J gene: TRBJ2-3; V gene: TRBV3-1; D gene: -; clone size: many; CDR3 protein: CASSQVADTQYF; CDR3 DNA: TGTGCCAGCAGCCAAGTTGCAGATACGCAGTATTTT
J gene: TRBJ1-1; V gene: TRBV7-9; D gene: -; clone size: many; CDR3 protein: CASSRGGTEAFF; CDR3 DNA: TGTGCCAGCAGCAGGGGGGGCACTGAAGCTTTCTTT
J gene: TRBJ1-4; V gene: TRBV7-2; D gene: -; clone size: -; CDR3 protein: CASSLPGTPNEKLFF; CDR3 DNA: TGTGCCAGCAGCCTCCCCGGGACCCCTAATGAAAAACTGTTTTTT
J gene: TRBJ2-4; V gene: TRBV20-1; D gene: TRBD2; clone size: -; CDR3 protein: CSARRGAGGAKNIQYF; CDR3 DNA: TGCAGTGCTAGAAGGGGAGCGGGGGGAGCCAAAAACATTCAGTACTTC
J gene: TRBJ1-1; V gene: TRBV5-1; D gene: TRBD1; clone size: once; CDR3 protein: CASSLVAGGVGEAFF; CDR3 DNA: TGCGCCAGCAGCTTGGTGGCAGGGGGCGTTGGTGAAGCTTTCTTT
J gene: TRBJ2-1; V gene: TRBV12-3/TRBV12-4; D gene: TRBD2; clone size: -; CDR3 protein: CASSSPTSEDSEQFF; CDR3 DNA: TGTGCCAGCAGTTCCCCGACTAGCGAAGACAGTGAGCAGTTCTTC
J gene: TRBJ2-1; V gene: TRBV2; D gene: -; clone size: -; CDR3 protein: CASSDVTANEQFF; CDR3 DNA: TGTGCCAGCAGTGATGTAACGGCCAATGAGCAGTTCTTC
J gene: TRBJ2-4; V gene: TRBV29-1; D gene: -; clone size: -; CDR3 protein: CSVAATVGDIQYF; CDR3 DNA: TGCAGCGTTGCTGCCACAGTAGGGGACATTCAGTACTTC
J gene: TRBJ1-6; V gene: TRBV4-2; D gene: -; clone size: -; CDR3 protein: CASSQTGISDSPLHF; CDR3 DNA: TGTGCCAGCAGCCAGACCGGGATCTCGGATTCACCCCTCCACTTT